Following are 6 T cell receptor beta chains from one sample sequenced in a study of regulatory T cells in long-lasting Graves disease. Arm-PCR with iRepertoire HTBI primers amplified the CDR3 regions for these TCR beta libraries. MiXCR, run by TCRdb on the multiplex PCR reads, gives a single entry per CDR3 protein. The sample lists 400,000 to 500,000 distinct CDR3 sequences; about 16% were seen once. The time point was: newly diagnosed GD, antithyroid drugs for less than 3 months. Extracted PBMC RNA gave rise to the TCR library. The sample was also reused in another study, on T cells in Graves' hyperthyroidism and ophthalmopathy.

The input for sequencing was peripheral blood mononuclear cells (PBMCs), taken at new diagnosis, from a patient treated with antithyroid drugs. Receptors were obtained from a woman aged 30 to 39 with Graves disease.

This clonotype was found many times. This chain joins TRBV5-1 and TRBJ1-6; D is unclear. Germline CDR1 reads SGHRS; CDR2 reads YFSETQ. Trimming pared 2 bases from V and 9 bases from J, leaving 15 bases between. The CDR3 is 15 amino acids. The CDR3 loop is CASSFVSAGGSPLHF. The DNA for the CDR3 is TGCGCCAGCAGCTTCGTTTCGGCAGGAGGTTCACCCCTCCACTTT.

This clonotype is labeled as medium-sized. The J gene is TRBJ1-1, the V gene TRBV2, with 8 bases matching TRBD1. J lost 6 bases, V lost 4 bases, and 10 bases had no gene match. This CDR3 spans 15 amino acids. Germline assignment: CDR1 SNHLY and CDR2 FYNNEI. The DNA of the CDR3 is TGTGCCAGCAGTGTGATGGCAGGGGGCGTCGCTGAAGCTTTCTTT. As protein: CASSVMAGGVAEAFF.

This clonotype was counted ten times or more. V gene TRBV7-3 combines with J gene TRBJ1-1; D not certain. The V end was cut by 3 bases, the J end by 1 base, with 6 bases between. CDR3 size: 13 residues. The germline gives CDR1 SGHTA, CDR2 FQGTGA. CDR3 amino acids: CASSFGSNTEAFF. In nucleotides, the CDR3 is TGTGCCAGCAGCTTTGGTTCGAACACTGAAGCTTTCTTT.

This clonotype was seen more than once but under ten times. The chain couples TRBV5-1 to TRBJ2-5; tentatively, D is TRBD2 (6 bases). There are 17 residues in the CDR3. Germline CDR1 SGHRS, CDR2 YFSETQ. V was pared by 0 bases and J by 0 bases, with 15 bases between. CDR3 sequence reads: CASSLGKVADHQETQYF. The CDR3 DNA follows: TGCGCCAGCAGCTTGGGTAAGGTAGCGGATCACCAAGAGACCCAGTACTTC. The full variable domain, its missing parts supplied by reference TRBV5-1 and TRBJ2-5, is KAGVTQTPRYLIKTRGQQVTLSCSPISGHRSVSWYQQTPGQGLQFLFEYFSETQRNKGNFPGRFSGRQFSNSRSEMNVSTLELGDSALYLCASSLGKVADHQETQYFGPGTRLLVL.

This clonotype was counted ten times or more. This chain connects TRBV7-9 to TRBJ1-1; tentative D call: TRBD1 (6 bases). V was cut by 1 base and J by 3 bases, with 12 bases left in between. Germline assignment: CDR1 SEHNR and CDR2 FQNEAQ (reference sequence). The CDR3 consists of 15 residues. In DNA form, the CDR3 reads TGTGCCAGCAGCTTAGTTCAGGGGCCGGACACTGAAGCTTTCTTT. Translating it yields CASSLVQGPDTEAFF.

This clonotype was observed many times. The genes are TRBV11-2 and TRBJ1-1, with 7 nucleotides matching TRBD1. CDR3 length: 15 residues. The V and J ends lost 10 bases and 2 bases, in that order; junction bases with no gene match: 13. Germline V CDR1 and CDR2: SGHAT, FQNNGV. CDR3 region: CATRGQALGNTEAFF. The CDR3 DNA reads TGTGCCACCAGAGGACAGGCCTTGGGAAACACTGAAGCTTTCTTT.